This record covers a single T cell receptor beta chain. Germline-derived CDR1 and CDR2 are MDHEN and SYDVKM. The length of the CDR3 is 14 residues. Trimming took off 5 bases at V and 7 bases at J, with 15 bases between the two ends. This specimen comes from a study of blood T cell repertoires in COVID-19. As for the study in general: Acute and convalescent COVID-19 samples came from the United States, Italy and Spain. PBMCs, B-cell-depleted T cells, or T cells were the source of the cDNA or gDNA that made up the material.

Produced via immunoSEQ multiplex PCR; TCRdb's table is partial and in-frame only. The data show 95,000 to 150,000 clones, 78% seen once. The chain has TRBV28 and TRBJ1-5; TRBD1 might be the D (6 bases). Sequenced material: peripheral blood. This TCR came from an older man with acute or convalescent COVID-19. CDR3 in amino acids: CASSPGQGTQPQHF. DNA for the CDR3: TGTGCCAGCAGTCCCGGGCAGGGGACGCAGCCCCAGCATTTT.